The clone carrying this T cell receptor (beta chain) occurred many times. Its antigen is unidentified. This sample was included in a study of T cells after posttransplantation cyclophosphamide. Whole-study findings and limits: Later blood repertoires were often dominated by clones from the donor CD8+ memory compartment. Blood and skin or GI T cell repertoires showed limited TRB overlap.

The CDR3 has 16 amino acids. Germline-derived CDR1 and CDR2 are MNHNY and SVGAGI (reference sequence). V was clipped by 5 bases and J by 3 bases; unmatched bases: 11. Only in-frame clones appear in the TCRdb table, and some are missing; sequencing was by immunoSEQ multiplex PCR. The sample includes roughly 41,000 clones, none of them occurring once. This TCR was recovered from a man aged 25 to 40 in good health and a related stem cell transplant donor. The J gene is TRBJ2-7, the V gene TRBV6-6, with 9 bases identical to TRBD2. Sequenced: PBMCs. CDR3 sequence reads: CASSPYVAGDNYEQYF. Here the CDR3 DNA reads TGTGCCAGCAGTCCCTATGTAGCGGGGGATAACTACGAGCAGTACTTC.